A single sample is the source of the 18 T cell receptor beta chains below, sequenced in a study of T cells in Graves' hyperthyroidism and ophthalmopathy. The source material, RNA transcripts, was used to amplify TCR beta CDR3 regions. Initially, a first-round RT-PCR of the TCR CDR3 employed the HTBI primer set. In TCRdb, the multiplex PCR reads were re-called with MiXCR into one record per CDR3 protein. The sample contains 450,000 to 550,000 distinct CDR3 sequences, approximately 25% of which appear only once. Sequencing was done on a sample of blood. Receptors originate from a woman younger than 45 with Graves' ophthalmopathy.

This clonotype turned up a few times. CDR3 amino acids: CASSYLGTVYGYTF. The DNA for the CDR3 is TGTGCCAGCAGTTACCTAGGGACAGTCTATGGCTACACCTTC. The rearrangement links TRBV6-5 to TRBJ1-2; 7 bases align to TRBD1. The CDR3 covers 14 residues. The germline CDR1 and CDR2 sequences are MNHEY and SVGAGI. The J segment lost 4 bases and the V segment lost 2 bases, leaving 4 bases of the junction unmatched.

There are many counts of this clonotype. V gene TRBV6-5 combines with J gene TRBJ1-1, with D unclear. CDR1 and CDR2 (germline): MNHEY, SVGAGI. The V and J ends lost 2 bases and 1 base respectively, with 8 bases between them. This CDR3 has 14 residues. CDR3 bases: TGTGCCAGCAGTTACCCGACGGGGAACACTGAAGCTTTCTTT. It encodes CASSYPTGNTEAFF.

The chain recombines TRBV6-1 with TRBJ1-2, with D possibly being TRBD1 (6 bases). V lost 6 bases, J lost 4 bases, and 21 bases lay in between. CDR3 length equals 16 residues. Germline V gene lookup returns CDR1 MNHNS and CDR2 SASEGT. In DNA, the CDR3 is TGTGCCAGCAGCCGCACCCCTGGACAGAATACCTATGGCTACACCTTC. The encoded protein is CASSRTPGQNTYGYTF.

This clonotype was picked up a small number of times. This chain joins TRBV28 and TRBJ2-7; TRBD2 matches 8 bases. The V segment lost 5 bases and the J segment 2 bases; nucleotides outside the gene matches: 5. Germline loops: CDR1 MDHEN, CDR2 SYDVKM. The CDR3 covers 14 residues. Here the CDR3 DNA reads TGTGCCAGCAGTCTAACGGGACTAGCCTACGAGCAGTACTTC. As protein: CASSLTGLAYEQYF.

This clonotype was recorded many times. The J gene is TRBJ1-6, the V gene TRBV7-2; a possible D gene is TRBD1 (5 bases). Trimming removed 5 bases from V and 10 bases from J, with 12 bases in between. The CDR3 length is 13 residues. CDR1 and CDR2 from the germline V gene are SGHTA and FQGNSA. CDR3 protein: CASSPGTESPLHF. Written as DNA, the CDR3 is TGTGCCAGCAGCCCCGGGACCGAATCACCCCTCCACTTT.

This clonotype was counted a few times. The junction differs from germline at one of its ends, possibly a read error. CDR3 DNA sequence: TGCAGCGTTGGAACAGATTATCAAAACATTAAGTACTTC. It specifies CSVGTDYQNIKYF. The chain carries TRBV29-1 and TRBJ2-4; D gene unclear. The germline gives CDR1 SQVTM, CDR2 ANQGSEA. CDR3 length: 13 residues.

In this sample, this clonotype turned up many times. The chain has TRBV6-1 and TRBJ2-4; D not resolved. The germline V gene encodes CDR1 MNHNS and CDR2 SASEGT. V lost 1 base and J lost 3, with 7 bases in between. CDR3 length: 14 residues. In DNA form, the CDR3 reads TGTGCCAGCAGTGAAGAGGGTTACAAAAACATTCAGTACTTC. It translates to CASSEEGYKNIQYF.

The table lists this clonotype with many counts. J is TRBJ1-3 and V is TRBV11-2, with D possibly being TRBD1 (5 bases). Deletions cut 0 bases from V and 1 base from J, with 7 bases between. CDR1 and CDR2 (germline): SGHAT, FQNNGV. CDR3 length equals 15 residues. The CDR3 sequence: CASSLEGVSGNTIYF. Written as DNA, the CDR3 is TGTGCCAGCAGCTTAGAAGGGGTTTCTGGAAACACCATATATTTT.

The chain is built from TRBV6-1 and TRBJ2-5; either TRBD1 or TRBD2 may supply D (7 bases each). The V end was cut by 6 bases, the J end by 5 bases, with 13 bases between. This CDR3 region has 13 residues. Germline CDR1 MNHNS, CDR2 SASEGT. The CDR3 is CASRQGGKETQYF. The CDR3 region has the DNA TGTGCCAGCAGGCAGGGGGGGAAGGAGACCCAGTACTTC.

This clonotype was detected many times. V gene TRBV2 combines with J gene TRBJ1-3; 8 bases map to TRBD1. The ends lost 5 bases at V and 0 bases at J; junction bases unmatched: 6. The germline V gene encodes CDR1 SNHLY and CDR2 FYNNEI. CDR3 length: 16 amino acids. The CDR3 loop is CASSPQGASSGNTIYF. As DNA, the CDR3 is TGTGCCAGCAGTCCCCAGGGGGCAAGCTCTGGAAACACCATATATTTT.

There are many counts of this clonotype. The chain is built from TRBV6-1 and TRBJ2-5; possible D gene TRBD2, 7 bases. The V gene's germline CDR1 is MNHNS and CDR2 SASEGT. The CDR3 contains 15 residues. Trimming removed 3 bases from V and 2 bases from J, with 13 bases in between. For the CDR3, the DNA is TGTGCCAGCAGTGAGGAGGGGGGGTCACAAGAGACCCAGTACTTC. Protein sequence: CASSEEGGSQETQYF.

The chain joins TRBV15 to TRBJ2-7; D is possibly TRBD1 (5 bases). V lost 1 base and J lost 0, with 13 bases in between. This CDR3 is built from 16 residues. CDR1 and CDR2 from the germline V gene are LNHNV and YYDKDF (reference sequence). In nucleotides, the CDR3 is TGTGCCACCAGCAGAGGTGGGGCCGGGTTCTCCTACGAGCAGTACTTC. Encoded protein: CATSRGGAGFSYEQYF.

This clonotype was observed at least ten times. J is TRBJ2-5 and V is TRBV5-1; the D gene is possibly TRBD2 (6 bases). Germline values: CDR1 SGHRS, CDR2 YFSETQ. V lost 4 bases to trimming and J lost 5 bases, with 15 bases between them. The CDR3 is made up of 14 amino acids. The CDR3 loop is CASSPRRGRETQYF. The CDR3, as DNA: TGCGCCAGCAGCCCTAGGAGAGGGAGGGAGACCCAGTACTTC.

This clonotype appeared many times. The V and J genes are TRBV29-1 and TRBJ1-2, with unresolved D. The CDR3 runs 14 residues. V was cut by 3 bases and J by 7 bases, with 18 bases left in between. Germline V gene lookup returns CDR1 SQVTM and CDR2 ANQGSEA. The chain's CDR3 is CSVEEETVVSGYTF. In DNA form, the CDR3 reads TGCAGCGTTGAGGAGGAGACGGTAGTCTCTGGCTACACCTTC.

V usage is TRBV2 and J usage is TRBJ2-5; 9 positions match TRBD1. The V gene end was trimmed by 4 bases and the J gene end by 2 bases; junction bases not matched to a gene: 5. Germline V gene sequence: CDR1 SNHLY, CDR2 FYNNEI. This CDR3 comprises 15 residues. CDR3 loop: CASSADRGRQETQYF. Here the CDR3 DNA reads TGTGCCAGCAGTGCGGACAGGGGCCGACAAGAGACCCAGTACTTC.

The rearrangement joins TRBV3-1 to TRBJ2-5; TRBD1 agrees at 9 bases. Losses at the gene ends were 1 base for V and 2 bases for J; bases not matched to a gene: 2. This CDR3 spans 15 amino acids. Germline-derived CDR1 and CDR2 are LGHDT and YNNKEL (reference sequence). The CDR3 DNA follows: TGTGCCAGCAGCCAAGGACAGGGGGTGCAAGAGACCCAGTACTTC. Protein sequence: CASSQGQGVQETQYF.

The rearrangement links TRBV6-1 to TRBJ1-1, with 8 nucleotides matching TRBD1. V dropped 9 bases and J dropped 3; count of bases not matched to a gene: 6. The CDR3 contains 13 residues. Per the germline V gene, CDR1 is MNHNS and CDR2 is SASEGT. CDR3: CASGQGPYTEAFF. CDR3 DNA sequence: TGTGCCAGTGGACAGGGCCCGTACACTGAAGCTTTCTTT.

The chain uses TRBV19 and TRBJ1-1; 9 bases are shared with TRBD1. CDR1 is LNHDA and CDR2 is SQIVND in the germline V gene (reference sequence). With 5 bases clipped from V and 5 bases from J, the junction kept 9 bases outside the gene matches. The CDR3 consists of 15 residues. Written as DNA, the CDR3 is TGTGCCAGTAGTCCCCAGCACAGGGGGCGAACTGAAGCTTTCTTT. This codes for CASSPQHRGRTEAFF.